These 5 T cell receptor beta chains share one sample of origin, sequenced in a study of shared clonotypes between healthy human individuals. TCRdb's table, derived via immunoSEQ multiplex PCR, lists solely in-frame clones and lacks some. The sample has a few million clones, approximately 90% seen once. The sequenced sample was naive CD4+ T cells sorted from blood. This sample's subset: CD45RA+ positively selected. The receptors stem from a man aged 18 to 29 in good health.

The V call is TRBV18, the J call TRBJ2-2; 11 positions match TRBD1. V dropped 2 bases and J dropped 1; count of bases not matched to a gene: 3. The germline gives CDR1 KGHSH, CDR2 LQKENI. This CDR3 contains 17 residues. CDR3 residues: CASSPGTGGLNTGELFF. The DNA of the CDR3 is TGTGCCAGCTCACCAGGGACAGGGGGACTGAACACCGGGGAGCTGTTTTTT.

The CDR3 bases are TGTGCCAGCACCGTGCGGGGCTCCCTGTGGCCCCAGCATTTT. Translated: CASTVRGSLWPQHF. The chain links TRBV6-1 to TRBJ1-5, with a possible D match to TRBD1 (5 bases). Germline loops: CDR1 MNHNS, CDR2 SASEGT. CDR3 size: 14 residues. The V end lost 7 bases, the J end lost 9 bases, and 19 bases lay between the germline ends.

This chain uses TRBV10-3 with TRBJ2-3, with D possibly matching TRBD2 (6 bases). V was trimmed by 4 bases and J by 3 bases, leaving 11 bases between them. CDR3 length: 14 amino acids. The germline V gene has CDR1 ENHRY and CDR2 SYGVKD. The CDR3 sequence: CAISGGDRTDTQYF. Written as DNA, the CDR3 is TGTGCCATCAGTGGGGGGGATAGGACAGATACGCAGTATTTT.

The V gene is TRBV21-1, the J gene TRBJ2-7; the table names TRBD2, a call not compared with the DNA. TRBV21-1 is recorded as a pseudogene. The CDR3 sequence is 16 residues long. The CDR3 DNA reads TGTGCCAGCAGCAAAGCCTGGCGGGACTCAACCTACGAGCAGTACTTC. This codes for CASSKAWRDSTYEQYF.

In its sample, this clone was seen once. The chain carries TRBV21-1 and TRBJ1-2; TRBD1 was called by the table and not checked on the DNA. TRBV21-1 is designated a pseudogene. The CDR3 consists of 16 residues. CDR3 sequence (DNA): TGTGCCAGCAGCAGAGAGTTACAGGGGGCGAACTATGGCTACACCTTC. Its translation: CASSRELQGANYGYTF.